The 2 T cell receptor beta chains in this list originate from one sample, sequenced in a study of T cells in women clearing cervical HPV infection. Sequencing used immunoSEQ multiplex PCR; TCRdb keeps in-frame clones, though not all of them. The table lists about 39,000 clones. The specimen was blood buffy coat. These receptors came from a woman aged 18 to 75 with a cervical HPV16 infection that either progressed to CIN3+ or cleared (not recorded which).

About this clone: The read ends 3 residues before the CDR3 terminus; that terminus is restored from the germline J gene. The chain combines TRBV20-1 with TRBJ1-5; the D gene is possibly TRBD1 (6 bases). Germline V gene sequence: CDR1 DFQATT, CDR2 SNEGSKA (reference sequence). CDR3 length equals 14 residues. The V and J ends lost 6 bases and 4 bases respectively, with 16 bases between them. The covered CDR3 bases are TGCAGTGCAACAAACCCGGGACAAAATCAGCCC. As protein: CSATNPGQNQP. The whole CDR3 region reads CSATNPGQNQPQHF.

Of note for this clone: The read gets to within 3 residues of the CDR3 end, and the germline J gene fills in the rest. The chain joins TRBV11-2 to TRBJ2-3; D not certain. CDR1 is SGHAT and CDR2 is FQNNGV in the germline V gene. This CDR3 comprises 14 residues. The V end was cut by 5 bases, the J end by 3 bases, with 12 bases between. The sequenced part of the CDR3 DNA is TGTGCCAGCAGCGCGTCACCTAGAACAGATACG. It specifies CASSASPRTDT. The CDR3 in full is CASSASPRTDTQYF.